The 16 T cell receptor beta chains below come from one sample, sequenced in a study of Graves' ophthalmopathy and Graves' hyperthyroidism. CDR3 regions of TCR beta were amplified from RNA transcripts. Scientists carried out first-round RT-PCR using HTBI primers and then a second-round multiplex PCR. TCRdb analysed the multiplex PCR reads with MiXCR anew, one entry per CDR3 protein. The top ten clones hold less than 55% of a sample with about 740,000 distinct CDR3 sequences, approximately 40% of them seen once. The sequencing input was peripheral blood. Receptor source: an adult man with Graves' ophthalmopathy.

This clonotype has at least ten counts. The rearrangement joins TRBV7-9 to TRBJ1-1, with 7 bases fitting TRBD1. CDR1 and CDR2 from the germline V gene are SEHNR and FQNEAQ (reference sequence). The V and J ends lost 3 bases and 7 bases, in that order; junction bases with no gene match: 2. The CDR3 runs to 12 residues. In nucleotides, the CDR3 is TGTGCCAGCAGCTTCGGGACAGATGAAGCTTTCTTT. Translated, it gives CASSFGTDEAFF.

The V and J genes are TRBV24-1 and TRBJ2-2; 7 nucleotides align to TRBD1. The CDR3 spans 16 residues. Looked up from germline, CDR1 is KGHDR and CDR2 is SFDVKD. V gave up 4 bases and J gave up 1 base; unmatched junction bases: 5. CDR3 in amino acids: CATSDPDRKNTGELFF. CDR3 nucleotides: TGTGCCACCAGTGACCCGGACAGGAAGAACACCGGGGAGCTGTTTTTT.

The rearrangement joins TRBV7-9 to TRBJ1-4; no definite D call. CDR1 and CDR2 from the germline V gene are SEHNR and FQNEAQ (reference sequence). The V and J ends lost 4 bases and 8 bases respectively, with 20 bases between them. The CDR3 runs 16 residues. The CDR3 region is CASSYTGRYGFEKLFF. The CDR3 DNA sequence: TGTGCCAGCAGCTACACCGGCCGCTATGGCTTCGAAAAACTGTTTTTT.

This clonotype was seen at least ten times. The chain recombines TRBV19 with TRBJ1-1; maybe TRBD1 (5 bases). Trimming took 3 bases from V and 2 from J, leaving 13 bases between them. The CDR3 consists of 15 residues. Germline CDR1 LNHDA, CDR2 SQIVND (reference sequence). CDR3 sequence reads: CASSIPLGANTEAFF. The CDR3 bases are TGTGCCAGTAGTATCCCCCTTGGGGCTAACACTGAAGCTTTCTTT.

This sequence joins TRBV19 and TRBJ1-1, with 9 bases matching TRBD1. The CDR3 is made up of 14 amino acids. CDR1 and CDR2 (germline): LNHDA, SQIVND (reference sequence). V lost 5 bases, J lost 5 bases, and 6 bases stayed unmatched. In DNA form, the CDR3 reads TGTGCCAGTAGTGCGATACAGGGGGCGACTGAAGCTTTCTTT. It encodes CASSAIQGATEAFF. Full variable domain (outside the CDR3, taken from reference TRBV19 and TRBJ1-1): DGGITQSPKYLFRKEGQNVTLSCEQNLNHDAMYWYRQDPGQGLRLIYYSQIVNDFQKGDIAEGYSVSREKKESFPLTVTSAQKNPTAFYLCASSAIQGATEAFFGQGTRLTVV.

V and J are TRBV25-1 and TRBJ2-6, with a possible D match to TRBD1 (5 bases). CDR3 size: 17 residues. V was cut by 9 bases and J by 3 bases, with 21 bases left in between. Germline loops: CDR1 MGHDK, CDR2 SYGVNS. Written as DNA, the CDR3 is TGTGCCAGTAGTATCTCGACAGCGAACTATGGGGCCAACGTCCTGACTTTC. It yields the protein CASSISTANYGANVLTF.

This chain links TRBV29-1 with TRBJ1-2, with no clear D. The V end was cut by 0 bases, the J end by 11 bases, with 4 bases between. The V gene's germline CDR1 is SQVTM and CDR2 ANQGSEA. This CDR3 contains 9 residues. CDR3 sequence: CSVEEVYTF. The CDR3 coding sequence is TGCAGCGTTGAAGAGGTTTACACCTTC.

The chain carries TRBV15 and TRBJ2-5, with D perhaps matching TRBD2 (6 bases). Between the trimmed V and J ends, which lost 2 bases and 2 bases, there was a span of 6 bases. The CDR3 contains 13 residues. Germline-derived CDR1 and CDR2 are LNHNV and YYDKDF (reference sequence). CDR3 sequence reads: CATSRRGQETQYF. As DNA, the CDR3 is TGTGCCACCAGCAGACGGGGGCAAGAGACCCAGTACTTC.

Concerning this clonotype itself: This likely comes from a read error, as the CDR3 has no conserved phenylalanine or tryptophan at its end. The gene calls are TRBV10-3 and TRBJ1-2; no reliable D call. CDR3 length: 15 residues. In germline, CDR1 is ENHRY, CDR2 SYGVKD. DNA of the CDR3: TGTGCCAGCAGTTACTCGAGCAGCGCGGCCTATGGCTACACCCTC. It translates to CASSYSSSAAYGYTL.

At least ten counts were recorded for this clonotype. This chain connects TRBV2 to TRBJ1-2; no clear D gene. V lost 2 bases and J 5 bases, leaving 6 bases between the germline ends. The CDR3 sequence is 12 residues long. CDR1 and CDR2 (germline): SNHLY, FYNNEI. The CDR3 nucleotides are TGTGCCAGCAGTGAACGAGGGTATGGCTACACCTTC. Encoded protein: CASSERGYGYTF.

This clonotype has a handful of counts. The CDR3 spells CASSDDPRAGQRNSPLHF. The CDR3 nucleotides read TGTGCCAGCAGTGACGATCCCAGAGCGGGACAGAGGAATTCACCCCTCCACTTT. This chain uses TRBV6-1 with TRBJ1-6; TRBD1 matches 7 bases. This CDR3 has 18 residues. Trimming at V came to 3 bases and at J to 7 bases, leaving 15 bases not matched to a gene. From germline, CDR1 is MNHNS and CDR2 SASEGT.

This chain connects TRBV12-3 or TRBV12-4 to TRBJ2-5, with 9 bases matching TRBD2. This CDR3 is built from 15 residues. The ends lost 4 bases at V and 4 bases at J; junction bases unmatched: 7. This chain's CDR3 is CASSSAGGGAETQYF. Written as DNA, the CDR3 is TGTGCCAGCAGTTCCGCGGGCGGGGGGGCAGAGACCCAGTACTTC.

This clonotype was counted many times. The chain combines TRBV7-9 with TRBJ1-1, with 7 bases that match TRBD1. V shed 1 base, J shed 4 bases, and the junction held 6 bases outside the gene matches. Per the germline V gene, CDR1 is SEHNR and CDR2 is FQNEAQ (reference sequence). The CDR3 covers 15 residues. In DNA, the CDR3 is TGTGCCAGCAGCTTAGAGGGTGACAGGGCCACTGAAGCTTTCTTT. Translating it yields CASSLEGDRATEAFF.

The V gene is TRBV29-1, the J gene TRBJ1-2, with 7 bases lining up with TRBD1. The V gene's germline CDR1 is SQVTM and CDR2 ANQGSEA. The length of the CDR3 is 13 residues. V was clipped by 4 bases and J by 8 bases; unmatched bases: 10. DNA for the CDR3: TGCAGCGTTGTACAGGTTGGGGGACAGGGCTACACCTTC. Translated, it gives CSVVQVGGQGYTF.

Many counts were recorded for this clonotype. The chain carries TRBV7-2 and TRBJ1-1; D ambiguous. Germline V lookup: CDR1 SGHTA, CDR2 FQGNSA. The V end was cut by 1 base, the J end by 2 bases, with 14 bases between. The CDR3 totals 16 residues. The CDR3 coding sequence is TGTGCCAGCAGCTTAGGAAGTCACGCAGGAAACACTGAAGCTTTCTTT. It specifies CASSLGSHAGNTEAFF.

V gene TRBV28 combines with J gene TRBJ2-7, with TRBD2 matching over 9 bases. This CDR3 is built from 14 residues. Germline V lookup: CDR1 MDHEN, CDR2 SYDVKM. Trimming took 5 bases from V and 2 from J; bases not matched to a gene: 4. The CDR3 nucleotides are TGTGCCAGCAGTACGATAGCGGGGGCCTACGAGCAGTACTTC. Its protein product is CASSTIAGAYEQYF. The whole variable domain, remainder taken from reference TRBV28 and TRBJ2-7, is DVKVTQSSRYLVKRTGEKVFLECVQDMDHENMFWYRQDPGLGLRLIYFSYDVKMKEKGDIPEGYSVSREKKERFSLILESASTNQTSMYLCASSTIAGAYEQYFGPGTRLTVT.